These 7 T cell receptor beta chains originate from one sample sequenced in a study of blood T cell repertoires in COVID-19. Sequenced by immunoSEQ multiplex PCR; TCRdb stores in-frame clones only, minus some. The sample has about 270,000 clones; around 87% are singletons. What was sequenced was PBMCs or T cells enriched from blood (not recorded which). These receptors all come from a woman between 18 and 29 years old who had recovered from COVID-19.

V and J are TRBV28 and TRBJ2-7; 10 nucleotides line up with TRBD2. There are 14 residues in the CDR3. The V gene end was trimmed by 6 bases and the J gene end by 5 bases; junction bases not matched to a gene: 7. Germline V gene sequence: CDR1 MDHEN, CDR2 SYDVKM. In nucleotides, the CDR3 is TGTGCCAGCAGAAAACTAGCGGGGAGCAACGAGCAGTACTTC. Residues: CASRKLAGSNEQYF.

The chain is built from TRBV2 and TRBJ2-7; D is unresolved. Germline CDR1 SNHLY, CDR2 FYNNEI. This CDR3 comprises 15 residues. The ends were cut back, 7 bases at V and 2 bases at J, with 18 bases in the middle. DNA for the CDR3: TGTGCCAGCATTCCCCCAGGCTCCAAGGCCTACGAGCAGTACTTC. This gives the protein CASIPPGSKAYEQYF. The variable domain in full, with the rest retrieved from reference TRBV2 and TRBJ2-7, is EPEVTQTPSHQVTQMGQEVILRCVPISNHLYFYWYRQILGQKVEFLVSFYNNEISEKSEIFDDQFSVERPDGSNFTLKIRSTKLEDSAMYFCASIPPGSKAYEQYFGPGTRLTVT.

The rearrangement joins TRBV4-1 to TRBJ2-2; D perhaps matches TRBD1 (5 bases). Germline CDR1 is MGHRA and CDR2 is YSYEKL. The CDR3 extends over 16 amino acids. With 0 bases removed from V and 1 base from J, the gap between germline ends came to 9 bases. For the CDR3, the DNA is TGCGCCAGCAGCCAAGAAACAGGATTGAACACCGGGGAGCTGTTTTTT. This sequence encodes CASSQETGLNTGELFF.

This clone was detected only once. The CDR3 reads CASSQTDTQYF. The CDR3 region has the DNA TGTGCCAGTAGCCAGACAGATACGCAGTATTTT. This chain connects TRBV19 to TRBJ2-3; D unclear. CDR3 length: 11 amino acids. The V gene's germline CDR1 is LNHDA and CDR2 SQIVND (reference sequence). With 6 bases removed from V and 3 bases from J, the gap between germline ends came to 4 bases.

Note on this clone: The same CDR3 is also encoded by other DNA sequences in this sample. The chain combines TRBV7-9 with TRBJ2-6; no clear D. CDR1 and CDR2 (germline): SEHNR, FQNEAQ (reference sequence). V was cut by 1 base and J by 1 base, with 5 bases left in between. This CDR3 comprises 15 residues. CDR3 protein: CASSLDGSGANVLTF. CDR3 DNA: TGTGCCAGCAGCTTAGACGGGTCTGGGGCCAACGTCCTGACTTTC.

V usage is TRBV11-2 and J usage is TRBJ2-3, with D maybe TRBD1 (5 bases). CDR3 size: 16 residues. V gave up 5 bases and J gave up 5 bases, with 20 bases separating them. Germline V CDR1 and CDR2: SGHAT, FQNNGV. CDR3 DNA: TGTGCCAGCAGCGCTCGACTTCCTGAAGGGGTAGATACGCAGTATTTT. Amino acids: CASSARLPEGVDTQYF.

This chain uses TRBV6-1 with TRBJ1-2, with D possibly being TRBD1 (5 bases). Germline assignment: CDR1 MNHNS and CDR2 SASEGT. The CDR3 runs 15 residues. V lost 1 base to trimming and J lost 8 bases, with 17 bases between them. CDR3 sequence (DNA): TGTGCCAGCAGTGAAGTTGCAGGGTACTTAAGAGGCTACACCTTC. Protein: CASSEVAGYLRGYTF.